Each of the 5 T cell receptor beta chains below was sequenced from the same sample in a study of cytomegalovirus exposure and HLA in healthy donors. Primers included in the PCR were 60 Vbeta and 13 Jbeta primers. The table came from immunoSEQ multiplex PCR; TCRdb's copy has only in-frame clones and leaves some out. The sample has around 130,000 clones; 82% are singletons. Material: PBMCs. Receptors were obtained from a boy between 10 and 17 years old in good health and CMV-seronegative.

Here the CDR3 reads CASSLDGGSRGYTF. CDR3 coding DNA: TGTGCCAGCAGCTTAGACGGCGGCTCCCGGGGCTACACCTTC. The chain has TRBV7-9 and TRBJ1-2; unclear D gene. This CDR3 is built from 14 residues. V shed 1 base and J shed 8 bases, with 14 bases lying between them. Looked up from germline, CDR1 is SEHNR and CDR2 is FQNEAQ (reference sequence).

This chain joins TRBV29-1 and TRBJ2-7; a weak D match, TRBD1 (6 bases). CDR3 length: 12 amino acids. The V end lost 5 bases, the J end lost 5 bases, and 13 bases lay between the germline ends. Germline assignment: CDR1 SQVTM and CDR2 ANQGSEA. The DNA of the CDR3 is TGCAGCGTTCTAGGCAGGGGCCACGAGCAGTACTTC. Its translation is CSVLGRGHEQYF.

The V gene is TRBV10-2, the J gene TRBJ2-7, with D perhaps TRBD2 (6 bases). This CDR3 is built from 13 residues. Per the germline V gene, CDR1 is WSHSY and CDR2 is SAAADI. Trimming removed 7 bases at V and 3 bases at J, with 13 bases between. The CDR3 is CASTGRESYEQYF. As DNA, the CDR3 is TGCGCCAGCACGGGACGGGAGAGCTACGAGCAGTACTTC.

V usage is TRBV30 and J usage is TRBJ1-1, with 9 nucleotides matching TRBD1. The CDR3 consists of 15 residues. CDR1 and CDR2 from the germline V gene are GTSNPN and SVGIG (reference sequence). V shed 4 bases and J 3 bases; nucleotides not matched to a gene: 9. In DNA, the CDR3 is TGTGCCTGGAACCCTTTACAGGGGGCCTACACTGAAGCTTTCTTT. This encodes CAWNPLQGAYTEAFF.

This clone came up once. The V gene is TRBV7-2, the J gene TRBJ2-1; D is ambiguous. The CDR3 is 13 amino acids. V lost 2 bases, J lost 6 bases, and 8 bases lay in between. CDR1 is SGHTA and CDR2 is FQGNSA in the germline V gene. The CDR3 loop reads CASSLSAFNEQFF. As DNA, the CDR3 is TGTGCCAGCAGCTTATCAGCGTTCAATGAGCAGTTCTTC.